Here is one T cell receptor (beta chain) with its context. Its antigen is not identified. Per germline, CDR1 SQVTM and CDR2 ANQGSEA. This CDR3 has 14 amino acids. V lost 6 bases to trimming and J lost 6 bases; unmatched junction nucleotides: 7. The PCR employed 60 Vbeta primers together with 13 Jbeta primers. Clones were sequenced by immunoSEQ multiplex PCR, and TCRdb holds only the in-frame ones, with some missing. The data show about 160,000 clones, around 69% seen once. These data come from a study of cytomegalovirus exposure and HLA in healthy donors. Points from the study as a whole: 164 TCR beta chains were listed as cytomegalovirus-associated. When analyzed later, a missense DCLRE1C variant was found to be linked to TCR beta V- and J-gene trimming.

Material: PBMCs. The gene calls are TRBV29-1 and TRBJ2-3, with 12 bases lining up with TRBD2. The clonotype was recovered from a young woman in good health and CMV-seronegative. The CDR3 reads CSVPGLAGWDTQYF. In DNA form, the CDR3 reads TGCAGCGTACCAGGACTAGCGGGGTGGGATACGCAGTATTTT.